The 22 T cell receptor beta chains in this list originate from one sample, sequenced in a study of OX40 agonist ivuxolimab in advanced cancers. The protocol used for the library was the immunoSEQ multiplex PCR assay. In TCRdb, the immuneACCESS table is reduced to in-frame sequences with V and J assigned. These tables do not hold every clone; where another copy was compared, an unresolved V gene accounts for under half, and the others remain unexplained. The sample has 65,000 to 95,000 clones on record, around 92% of them singletons. More than 5.5% of the sample belongs to the ten largest clones. Sequencing used CD4+ or CD8+ T cells sorted from blood, obtained in a trial of the OX40 agonist ivuxolimab. The receptors here all came from an adult with an advanced solid tumor such as melanoma, head and neck, liver or kidney cancer.

The chain carries TRBV19 and TRBJ2-5, with D tentatively TRBD1 (6 bases). V shed 8 bases and J shed 1 base, with 8 bases lying between them. This CDR3 region has 12 residues. Germline CDR1 and CDR2: LNHDA and SQIVND (reference sequence). CDR3 DNA: TGTGCCAGTGGACAGTTCCAAGAGACCCAGTACTTC. Translation gives CASGQFQETQYF.

The chain is built from TRBV19 and TRBJ2-5; 9 bases match TRBD1. Per germline, CDR1 LNHDA and CDR2 SQIVND (reference sequence). V lost 8 bases and J lost 1; bases outside the gene matches: 5. This CDR3 is built from 14 residues. CDR3 sequence (DNA): TGTGCCAGTGCACCGGGACAGGGCCAAGAGACCCAGTACTTC. This gives the protein CASAPGQGQETQYF.

This chain links TRBV21-1 with TRBJ2-2. TRBV21-1 is given as a pseudogene. This CDR3 comprises 17 residues. CDR3 region: CASSKVWVPLHTGELFF. DNA for the CDR3: TGTGCCAGCAGCAAAGTGTGGGTCCCCCTTCACACCGGGGAGCTGTTTTTT.

This rearrangement joins TRBV5-5 to TRBJ1-5; D might be TRBD1 (6 bases). From germline, CDR1 is SGHKS and CDR2 YYEKEE (reference sequence). The V gene lost 4 bases and the J gene lost 0 bases, with 26 bases spanning the gap. CDR3 size: 20 residues. CDR3 coding DNA: TGTGCCAGCAGCACCCCCGGCGGGGGCAAGGCGGTCCATAGCAATCAGCCCCAGCATTTT. It encodes CASSTPGGGKAVHSNQPQHF.

CDR3 sequence reads: CASSLEGGAKNIQYF. As DNA, the CDR3 is TGTGCCAGCTCACTCGAGGGCGGCGCCAAAAACATTCAGTACTTC. The gene calls are TRBV18 and TRBJ2-4, with a weak D call TRBD2 (5 bases). Trimming removed 4 bases from V and 1 base from J, with 11 bases in between. Germline V lookup: CDR1 KGHSH, CDR2 LQKENI. CDR3 length equals 15 residues.

The rearrangement joins TRBV2 to TRBJ2-6, with TRBD1 as a possible D gene (6 bases). The CDR3 totals 13 residues. Germline V gene lookup returns CDR1 SNHLY and CDR2 FYNNEI. Trimming cost V 9 bases and J 3 bases, with 9 bases left between them. CDR3 sequence reads: CARGGGGANVLTF. The CDR3 DNA reads TGTGCCAGAGGGGGTGGTGGGGCCAACGTCCTGACTTTC.

This clone was seen more than once but under ten times. The chain links TRBV19 to TRBJ2-5; 11 bases agree with TRBD1. CDR1 is LNHDA, CDR2 SQIVND, per germline (reference sequence). V dropped 6 bases and J dropped 5; count of bases not matched to a gene: 8. This CDR3 comprises 15 residues. The CDR3, as DNA: TGTGCCAGTAGAACCGGACAGGGGGCGCAGGAGACCCAGTACTTC. Translation: CASRTGQGAQETQYF.

The gene calls are TRBV18 and TRBJ2-1; 11 nucleotides agree with TRBD2. Germline values: CDR1 KGHSH, CDR2 LQKENI. V lost 0 bases to trimming and J lost 2 bases; unmatched junction nucleotides: 3. CDR3 size: 17 residues. CDR3 residues: CASSPPGTSGPYNEQFF. The CDR3 DNA follows: TGTGCCAGCTCACCACCCGGGACTAGCGGTCCCTACAATGAGCAGTTCTTC.

The CDR3 spells CASSMNWGSYEQYF. The CDR3 DNA is TGTGCCAGTAGTATGAATTGGGGGTCCTACGAGCAGTACTTC. The chain carries TRBV19 and TRBJ2-7, with D perhaps given as TRBD1 or TRBD2 (5 bases each). Germline V gene data show CDR1 as LNHDA and CDR2 as SQIVND (reference sequence). The CDR3 has 14 residues. Trimming removed 3 bases from V and 1 base from J, with 10 bases in between.

The V and J genes are TRBV6-5 and TRBJ1-1; maybe TRBD1 (5 bases). The CDR3 spans 14 residues. CDR1 MNHEY and CDR2 SVGAGI come from the germline V gene. Trimming took off 5 bases at V and 5 bases at J, with 15 bases between the two ends. This CDR3 is CASSPGGVGTEAFF. Here the CDR3 DNA reads TGTGCCAGCAGTCCGGGAGGGGTGGGGACTGAAGCTTTCTTT.

This rearrangement joins TRBV18 to TRBJ2-6; 8 nucleotides align to TRBD1. V lost 3 bases, J lost 3 bases, and 4 bases stayed unmatched. The CDR3 runs 16 residues. The germline V gene encodes CDR1 KGHSH and CDR2 LQKENI. CDR3 nucleotide sequence: TGTGCCAGCTCACCGACAGGGGTGGTTGGGGCCAACGTCCTGACTTTC. This sequence encodes CASSPTGVVGANVLTF.

The chain combines TRBV5-4 with TRBJ1-1, with TRBD1 matching 8 bases. The CDR3 is 13 residues long. CDR1 and CDR2 from the germline V gene are SGHNT and YYREEE (reference sequence). With 4 bases clipped from V and 3 bases from J, the junction kept 2 bases outside the gene matches. CDR3 in amino acids: CASSPDRDTEAFF. The CDR3 coding sequence is TGTGCCAGCAGCCCGGACAGGGACACTGAAGCTTTCTTT.

This clone appeared a few times. The chain joins TRBV30 to TRBJ1-6; D may be TRBD1 (5 bases). CDR1 and CDR2 (germline): GTSNPN, SVGIG (reference sequence). This CDR3 comprises 17 residues. V lost 2 bases and J lost 8, with 22 bases in between. CDR3 amino acids: CAWSLNSRGAGYSPLHF. The CDR3 region has the DNA TGTGCCTGGAGTCTCAACTCACGGGGCGCAGGATATTCACCCCTCCACTTT.

The rearrangement links TRBV5-1 to TRBJ2-3; TRBD1 agrees at 9 bases. The ends lost 7 bases at V and 3 bases at J; junction bases unmatched: 6. Germline loops: CDR1 SGHRS, CDR2 YFSETQ. This CDR3 has 14 amino acids. CDR3 residues: CASGTGGITDTQYF. As DNA, the CDR3 is TGCGCCAGCGGTACAGGGGGCATAACAGATACGCAGTATTTT.

The rearrangement joins TRBV28 to TRBJ2-1, with a tentative D call TRBD2 (6 bases). This CDR3 is built from 13 residues. Trimming removed 5 bases at V and 8 bases at J, with 13 bases between. Germline CDR1 and CDR2: MDHEN and SYDVKM. The CDR3 is CASSPTTRHEQFF. CDR3 DNA sequence: TGTGCCAGCAGTCCTACGACTAGACATGAGCAGTTCTTC.

The chain combines TRBV5-1 with TRBJ1-2; the D gene is possibly TRBD1 (5 bases). V lost 2 bases, J lost 0 bases, and 8 bases lay in between. The CDR3 is 14 amino acids. Germline V CDR1 and CDR2: SGHRS, YFSETQ. The CDR3 bases are TGCGCCAGCAGCTTCGGACACTCTAACTATGGCTACACCTTC. Its protein is CASSFGHSNYGYTF.

The rearrangement uses TRBV6-6 and TRBJ2-1, with unresolved D. The germline V and J ends were trimmed by 5 bases and 9 bases, with 8 bases remaining between them. Germline CDR1 MNHNY, CDR2 SVGAGI (reference sequence). This CDR3 region has 11 residues. The CDR3 loop is CASSRQVEQFF. CDR3 DNA: TGTGCCAGCAGTAGGCAGGTTGAGCAGTTCTTC.

V is TRBV5-1 and J is TRBJ2-3, with no clear D. The length of the CDR3 is 14 residues. Germline lookup yields CDR1 SGHRS and CDR2 YFSETQ. With 4 bases removed from V and 2 bases from J, the gap between germline ends came to 11 bases. The CDR3 loop reads CASSPAGPTDTQYF. The CDR3 nucleotides are TGCGCCAGCAGCCCGGCCGGACCCACAGATACGCAGTATTTT.

This clone has only one observation. V and J are TRBV2 and TRBJ1-1; D gene unclear. This CDR3 contains 12 residues. Per germline, CDR1 SNHLY and CDR2 FYNNEI. V was trimmed by 5 bases and J by 0 bases, leaving 4 bases between them. The CDR3 nucleotides read TGTGCCAGCAGTATCATGAACACTGAAGCTTTCTTT. Residues: CASSIMNTEAFF.

The chain is built from TRBV7-2 and TRBJ2-1; 7 nucleotides agree with TRBD2. Losses at the gene ends were 3 bases for V and 2 bases for J; bases not matched to a gene: 7. Germline lookup yields CDR1 SGHTA and CDR2 FQGNSA. The CDR3 totals 16 residues. In DNA form, the CDR3 reads TGTGCCAGCAGCTTGACTAGCAGGAGGACCTACAATGAGCAGTTCTTC. Its protein is CASSLTSRRTYNEQFF. The full variable domain, its missing parts supplied by reference TRBV7-2 and TRBJ2-1, is GAGVSQSPSNKVTEKGKDVELRCDPISGHTALYWYRQSLGQGLEFLIYFQGNSAPDKSGLPSDRFSAERTGGSVSTLTIQRTQQEDSAVYLCASSLTSRRTYNEQFFGPGTRLTVL.

The chain uses TRBV4-1 and TRBJ1-1; D is undetermined. In germline, CDR1 is MGHRA, CDR2 YSYEKL. With 0 bases removed from V and 4 bases from J, the gap between germline ends came to 18 bases. The CDR3 spans 17 residues. CDR3 sequence (DNA): TGCGCCAGCAGCCAAGAAGGTTCTATTTTGGGAGGCACTGAAGCTTTCTTT. Amino acids: CASSQEGSILGGTEAFF.

This clone was detected only once. The V gene is TRBV5-4, the J gene TRBJ2-1, with a possible D match to TRBD1 (5 bases). CDR3 length: 16 amino acids. CDR1 is SGHNT, CDR2 YYREEE, per germline (reference sequence). Deletions cut 0 bases from V and 5 bases from J, with 15 bases between. CDR3 sequence: CASSLGARALNNEQFF. In DNA form, the CDR3 reads TGTGCCAGCAGCTTGGGGGCCAGGGCCTTGAACAATGAGCAGTTCTTC.